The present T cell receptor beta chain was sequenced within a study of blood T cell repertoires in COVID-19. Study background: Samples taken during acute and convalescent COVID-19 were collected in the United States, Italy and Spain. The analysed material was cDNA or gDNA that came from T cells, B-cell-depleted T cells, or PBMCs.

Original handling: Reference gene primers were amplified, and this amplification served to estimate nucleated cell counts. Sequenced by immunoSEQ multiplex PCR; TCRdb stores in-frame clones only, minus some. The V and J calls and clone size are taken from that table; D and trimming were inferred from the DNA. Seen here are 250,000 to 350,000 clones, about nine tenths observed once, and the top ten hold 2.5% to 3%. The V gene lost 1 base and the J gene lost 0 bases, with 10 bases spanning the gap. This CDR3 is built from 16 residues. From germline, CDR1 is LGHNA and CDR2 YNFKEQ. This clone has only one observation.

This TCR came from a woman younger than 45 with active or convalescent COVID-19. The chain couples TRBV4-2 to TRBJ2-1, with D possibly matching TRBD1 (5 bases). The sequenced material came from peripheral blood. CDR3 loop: CASSQGQFSSYNEQFF. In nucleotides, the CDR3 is TGTGCCAGCAGCCAAGGACAGTTTAGCTCCTACAATGAGCAGTTCTTC.